This passage covers 12 T cell receptor beta chains from one sample sequenced in a study of T cells in Graves' hyperthyroidism and ophthalmopathy. Template material for amplifying TCR beta CDR3 regions consisted of RNA transcripts. During a first-round RT-PCR of the TCR CDR3, the HTBI primer set was used. Via MiXCR, TCRdb re-called the multiplex PCR reads, giving one row per CDR3 protein. Found here are 640,000 or so distinct CDR3 sequences, approximately 14% of them singletons; the top ten hold around 7%. The sequenced material came from blood. These receptors originate from a woman aged 18 to 35 with Graves' ophthalmopathy.

This clonotype was counted many times. The chain links TRBV12-3 or TRBV12-4 to TRBJ2-5, with D possibly matching TRBD1 (6 bases). The CDR3 covers 13 residues. Trimming shortened V by 2 bases and J by 5 bases, and 9 bases separated the two germline ends. The CDR3: CASSLQGPETQYF. The DNA of the CDR3 is TGTGCCAGCAGTTTACAGGGGCCGGAGACCCAGTACTTC.

This clonotype came up many times. This chain links TRBV12-3 or TRBV12-4 with TRBJ2-2; D assignment may be TRBD1 or TRBD2 (5 bases each). Trimming removed 5 bases from V and 5 bases from J, with 12 bases in between. CDR3 length equals 14 residues. The DNA for the CDR3 is TGTGCCAGCAGTCGTGAGGGGTTAACCGGGGAGCTGTTTTTT. Encoded protein: CASSREGLTGELFF.

This clonotype was seen a handful of times. J is TRBJ2-4 and V is TRBV29-1, with 10 bases identical to TRBD1. Germline V gene sequence: CDR1 SQVTM, CDR2 ANQGSEA. The CDR3 length is 14 residues. The trim removed 5 bases at V and 9 bases at J, leaving 10 bases unmatched. The CDR3, as DNA: TGCAGCGTTTCTACCGGGACAGGGGAGAGCATTCAGTACTTC. Its translation is CSVSTGTGESIQYF.

This clonotype was seen a single time. The chain links TRBV14 to TRBJ2-7, with 16 bases lining up with TRBD2. The CDR3 is 16 residues long. The germline CDR1 and CDR2 sequences are SGHDN and FVKESK. V dropped 6 bases and J dropped 8; count of bases not matched to a gene: 10. The CDR3 loop reads CASRPNPGLAGGKQYF. The CDR3, as DNA: TGTGCCAGCAGGCCAAATCCGGGACTAGCGGGAGGGAAGCAGTACTTC.

This clonotype was seen ten or more times. J is TRBJ2-7 and V is TRBV27, with D perhaps matching TRBD1 (7 bases). Germline-derived CDR1 and CDR2 are MNHEY and SMNVEV (reference sequence). The CDR3 has 14 amino acids. Trimming removed 5 bases at V and 5 bases at J, with 16 bases between. CDR3 protein: CASSTQGRPNEQYF. DNA for the CDR3: TGTGCCAGCAGTACACAGGGGAGGCCTAACGAGCAGTACTTC.

This clonotype showed up just a few times. V is TRBV14 and J is TRBJ2-7; possibly TRBD2 for D (5 bases). The CDR3 is made up of 14 amino acids. The germline V and J ends were trimmed by 4 bases and 5 bases, with 15 bases remaining between them. Germline CDR1 reads SGHDN; CDR2 reads FVKESK. CDR3 DNA sequence: TGTGCCAGCAGCCCAAGGAGAGGGTACAACGAGCAGTACTTC. This translates into CASSPRRGYNEQYF. Full variable domain (remainder filled in from reference TRBV14 and TRBJ2-7): EAGVTQFPSHSVIEKGQTVTLRCDPISGHDNLYWYRRVMGKEIKFLLHFVKESKQDESGMPNNRFLAERTGGTYSTLKVQPAELEDSGVYFCASSPRRGYNEQYFGPGTRLTVT.

Only a few counts were recorded for this clonotype. The rearrangement uses TRBV25-1 and TRBJ2-1, with 7 positions matching TRBD2. V lost 4 bases and J lost 0; bases outside the gene matches: 9. The length of the CDR3 is 17 residues. Germline CDR1 MGHDK, CDR2 SYGVNS. CDR3 protein: CASSVAGARSSYNEQFF. In DNA, the CDR3 is TGTGCCAGCAGTGTTGCGGGAGCCCGTAGCTCCTACAATGAGCAGTTCTTC. The complete variable domain, with remaining parts taken from reference TRBV25-1 and TRBJ2-1, reads EADIYQTPRYLVIGTGKKITLECSQTMGHDKMYWYQQDPGMELHLIHYSYGVNSTEKGDLSSESTVSRIRTEHFPLTLESARPSHTSQYLCASSVAGARSSYNEQFFGPGTRLTVL.

The chain combines TRBV9 with TRBJ2-7, with D possibly TRBD1 on 5 matching bases. V was shortened by 0 bases and J by 3 bases, with 10 bases between the two germline ends. Germline V gene lookup returns CDR1 SGDLS and CDR2 YYNGEE. This CDR3 is 14 amino acids long. The CDR3 sequence is CASSVAGSNYEQYF. The CDR3 region has the DNA TGTGCCAGCAGCGTAGCAGGGTCCAACTACGAGCAGTACTTC.

The chain uses TRBV7-9 and TRBJ2-3; 7 bases are a match to TRBD2. Per the germline V gene, CDR1 is SEHNR and CDR2 is FQNEAQ (reference sequence). The CDR3 spans 16 residues. V shed 5 bases and J 0 bases; nucleotides not matched to a gene: 8. The CDR3 reads CASSPKLATSTDTQYF. The CDR3, as DNA: TGTGCCAGCAGCCCAAAACTAGCGACTAGCACAGATACGCAGTATTTT.

This clonotype occurred many times. The chain uses TRBV7-9 and TRBJ2-5, with D possibly TRBD2 on 6 matching bases. The V end lost 0 bases, the J end lost 4 bases, and 24 bases lay between the germline ends. The CDR3 contains 19 residues. The germline gives CDR1 SEHNR, CDR2 FQNEAQ (reference sequence). The CDR3 region has the DNA TGTGCCAGCAGCTTAGCCCGCATGCTCGCGGAGGGGCGGGGAGAGACCCAGTACTTC. Its protein is CASSLARMLAEGRGETQYF.

This clonotype appeared many times. The rearrangement joins TRBV7-9 to TRBJ1-2; D gene uncertain. V lost 5 bases to trimming and J lost 1 base, with 17 bases between them. The CDR3 contains 16 residues. Germline V gene data show CDR1 as SEHNR and CDR2 as FQNEAQ (reference sequence). As DNA, the CDR3 is TGTGCCAGCAGCCAAGAGCGGGAGGCATATAACTATGGCTACACCTTC. Encoded protein: CASSQEREAYNYGYTF.

Ten or more counts support this clonotype. The chain recombines TRBV11-1 with TRBJ2-1, with 8 bases that match TRBD1. The V and J ends lost 5 bases and 8 bases, in that order; junction bases with no gene match: 17. The V gene's germline CDR1 is SGHAT and CDR2 FQDESV (reference sequence). The length of the CDR3 is 17 residues. The CDR3 DNA follows: TGTGCCAGCAGCCCCCCCCCAGGGGGCACTGGGGGAGATGAGCAGTTCTTC. As protein: CASSPPPGGTGGDEQFF.